This T cell receptor (beta chain) originates from a study of blood T cell repertoires in COVID-19. Turning to the study itself: Sources were T cells, B-cell-depleted T cells, or PBMCs; the material itself was cDNA or gDNA.

The method was immunoSEQ multiplex PCR; TCRdb's version includes in-frame clones alone and lacks a portion of them. The sample yields about 62,000 clones, around 84% seen once. This sequence was found in a man aged 65 to 79 with acute or convalescent COVID-19. The sample was peripheral blood.

The CDR3 region has the DNA TGTGCCAGCAGTTACTATTCTTTCCGAGGGGGAAACACCATATATTTT. Its protein product is CASSYYSFRGGNTIYF. This chain uses TRBV6-6 with TRBJ1-3; no clear D gene. Trimming shortened V by 1 base and J by 4 bases, and 14 bases separated the two germline ends. This CDR3 is built from 16 residues. Germline CDR1 reads MNHNY; CDR2 reads SVGAGI (reference sequence).